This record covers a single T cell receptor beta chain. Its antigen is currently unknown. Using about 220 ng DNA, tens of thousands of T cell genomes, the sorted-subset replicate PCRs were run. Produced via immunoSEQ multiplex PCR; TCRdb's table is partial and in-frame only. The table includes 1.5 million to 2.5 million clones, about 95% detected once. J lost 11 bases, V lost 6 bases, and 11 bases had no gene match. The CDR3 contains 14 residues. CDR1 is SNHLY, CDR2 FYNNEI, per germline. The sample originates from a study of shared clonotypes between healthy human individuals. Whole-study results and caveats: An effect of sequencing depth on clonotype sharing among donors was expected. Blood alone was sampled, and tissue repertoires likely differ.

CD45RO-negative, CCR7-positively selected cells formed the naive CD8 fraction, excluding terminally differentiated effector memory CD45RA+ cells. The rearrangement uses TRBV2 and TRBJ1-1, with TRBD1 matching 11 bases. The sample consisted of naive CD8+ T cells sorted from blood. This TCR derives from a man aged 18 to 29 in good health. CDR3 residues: CASRKNGQGAEAFF. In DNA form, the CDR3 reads TGTGCCAGCAGAAAAAACGGACAGGGGGCCGAGGCTTTCTTT.